Listed here is a single TCR beta chain. Its antigen remains unidentified. No qualities accompany the bases; no much larger clone lies one base away. V and J are truncated by 2 bases and 3 bases respectively, leaving an intervening sequence of 12 bases. The germline V gene provides CDR1 KGHDR and CDR2 SFDVKD. The CDR3 runs 15 amino acids, cysteine and phenylalanine included. The kept DNA is CDR3 alone, 45 bases in frame from the first base. Ficoll-Paque density gradient centrifugation was the method used to isolate PBMCs. For sequencing, an Illumina NovaSeq 6000 was employed. Using 5'RACE with constant-segment primers, TCRalpha and TCRbeta cDNA libraries were constructed, with sample barcodes and unique molecular identifiers added in the process. RNA was extracted from every sample with Trizol reagent. Amplification of the libraries took two PCR steps, and the second step added a second sample barcode plus Illumina TruSeq adapters. Sequencing of the libraries was done on an Illumina NovaSeq, producing 2 x 150 bp paired-end reads. The source study handled its data this way. Demultiplexing of reads and collapsing into UMI-guided consensus sequences were performed with migec v1.2.7. Using mixcr v2.1.11, UMI consensuses were aligned to TRA and TRB V and J templates and then assembled into clonotypes. Expanded or contracted clonotypes were those called significant by both edgeR and NoisET, with noise models trained on biological replicates. edgeR calls used a false discovery rate-adjusted p below 0.01 and a log2 fold-change threshold of 1. As an exploratory analysis of dynamics, max-normalized trajectories of the 1000 most abundant clonotypes were examined with PCA combined with hierarchical clustering. Separately sequenced CD4+ and CD8+ repertoires were used to assign a CD4 or CD8 phenotype to each responding clone. TCRdb handled the public reads itself, with Q25 trimming in fastp and clone calling in MiXCR, and kept productive beta chains. Rows merge per CDR3 protein into single entries with the most common DNA and genes. V and J calls and clone size were set by TCRdb, not the authors. Across this sample there are 260,000 or so distinct CDR3 sequences, with roughly 17% seen only once. The ten largest clones take up 20% to 25% of the sample.

These data originate in a study of T-cell memory formation after mild COVID-19 (TCRdb year 2021). Background on the whole study: TCR sequence clusters from the two donors were found to be largely donor specific. In a couple of donors, T-cell clones that expanded and contracted after mild COVID-19 were tracked by sequencing TCRalpha and TCRbeta repertoires over time. The cohort comprised two young, previously healthy adult volunteers, one female and one male.

Study-wide findings and limitations: Only two mild cases were covered by the study, and larger cohorts that include severe cases with pre-infection samples were considered necessary. Some responding clones were found in pre-infection memory, which suggests that pre-existing cross-reactive memory T cells took part in the SARS-CoV-2 response. Contracting CD4+ clones were located mainly in the CM and EM memory subsets, whereas CD8+ clones were found to be enriched in EMRA. Balanced CD4/CD8 phenotypes were observed for clones contracting from day 15 to 85, whereas a bias towards CD4+ was observed for a second wave of clones expanding from day 15 to 37. SARS-CoV-2 specificity was not confirmed for the second-wave clones peaking on day 37.

This clonotype was obtained from a man aged 18 to 35 who had mild COVID-19 (a few samples of this study predate the infection). The sample titles of this study are shuffled in the database, so cell type and time point are left out; the donor was told from shared clones. The specimen sequenced was PBMCs or a T cell subset sorted from them (not recorded which). This chain is built from TRBV24-1 and TRBJ1-1; confidence is insufficient to name the D gene. In nucleotide form, the sequence is TGTGCCACCAGTGATTCAGCGGGTGCTTACACTGAAGCTTTCTTT. Its protein is CATSDSAGAYTEAFF.